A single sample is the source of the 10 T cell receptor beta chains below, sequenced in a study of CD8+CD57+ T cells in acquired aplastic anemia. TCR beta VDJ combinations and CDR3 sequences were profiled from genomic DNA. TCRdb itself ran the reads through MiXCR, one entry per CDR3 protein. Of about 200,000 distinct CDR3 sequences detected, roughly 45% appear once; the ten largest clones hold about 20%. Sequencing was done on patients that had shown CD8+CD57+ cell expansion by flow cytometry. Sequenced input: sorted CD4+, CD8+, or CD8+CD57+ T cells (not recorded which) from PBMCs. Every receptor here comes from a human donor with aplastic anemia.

The CDR3 is CASSRRTGAEAFF. As DNA, the CDR3 is TGTGCCAGCAGCCGGAGGACCGGGGCTGAAGCTTTCTTT. The V and J genes are TRBV14 and TRBJ1-1; D uncertain. The germline V and J ends were trimmed by 4 bases and 6 bases, with 12 bases remaining between them. Germline V CDR1 and CDR2: SGHDN, FVKESK. CDR3 length: 13 residues.

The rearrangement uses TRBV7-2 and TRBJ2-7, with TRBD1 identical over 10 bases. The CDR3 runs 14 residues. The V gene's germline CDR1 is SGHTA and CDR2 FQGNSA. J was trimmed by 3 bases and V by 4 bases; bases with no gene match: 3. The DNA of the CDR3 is TGTGCCAGCAGCTGGGGACAGGGGCTCTACGAGCAGTACTTC. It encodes CASSWGQGLYEQYF.

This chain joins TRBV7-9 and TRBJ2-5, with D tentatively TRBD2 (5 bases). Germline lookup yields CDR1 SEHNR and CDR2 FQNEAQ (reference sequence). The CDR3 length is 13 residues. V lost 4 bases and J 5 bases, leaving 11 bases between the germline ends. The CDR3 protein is CASSSPSRETQYF. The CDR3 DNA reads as TGTGCCAGCAGCTCACCTAGCAGGGAGACCCAGTACTTC.

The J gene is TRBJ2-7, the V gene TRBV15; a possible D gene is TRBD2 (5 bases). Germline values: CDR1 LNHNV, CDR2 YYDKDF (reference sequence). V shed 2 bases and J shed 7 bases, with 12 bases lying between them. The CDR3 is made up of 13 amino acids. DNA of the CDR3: TGTGCCACCAGCAGAAAAGGGCCGGGAGAGCAGTACTTC. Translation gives CATSRKGPGEQYF.

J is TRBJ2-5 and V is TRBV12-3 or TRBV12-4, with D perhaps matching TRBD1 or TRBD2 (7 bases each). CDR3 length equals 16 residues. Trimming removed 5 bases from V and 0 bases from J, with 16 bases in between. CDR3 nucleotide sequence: TGTGCCAGCAGTGGAGCGGGACAGTCGTACCAAGAGACCCAGTACTTC. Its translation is CASSGAGQSYQETQYF.

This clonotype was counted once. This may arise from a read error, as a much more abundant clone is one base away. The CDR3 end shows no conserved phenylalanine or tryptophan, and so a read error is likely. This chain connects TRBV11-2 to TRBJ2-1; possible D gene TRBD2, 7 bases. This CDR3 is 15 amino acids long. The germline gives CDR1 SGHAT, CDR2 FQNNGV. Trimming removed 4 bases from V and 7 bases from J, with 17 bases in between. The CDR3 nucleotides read TGTGCCAGCAGCTCGAGGGGGGGGGCAGGGAATGAGCAGTTCTCC. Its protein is CASSSRGGAGNEQFS.

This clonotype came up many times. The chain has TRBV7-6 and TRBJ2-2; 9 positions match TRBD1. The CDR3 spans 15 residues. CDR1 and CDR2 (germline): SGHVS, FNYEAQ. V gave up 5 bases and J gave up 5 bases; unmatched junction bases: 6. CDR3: CASSPRTGETGELFF. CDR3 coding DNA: TGTGCCAGCAGCCCCCGGACAGGGGAAACCGGGGAGCTGTTTTTT. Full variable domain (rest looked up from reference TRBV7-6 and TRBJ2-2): GAGVSQSPRYKVTKRGQDVALRCDPISGHVSLYWYRQALGQGPEFLTYFNYEAQQDKSGLPNDRFSAERPEGSISTLTIQRTEQRDSAMYRCASSPRTGETGELFFGEGSRLTVL.

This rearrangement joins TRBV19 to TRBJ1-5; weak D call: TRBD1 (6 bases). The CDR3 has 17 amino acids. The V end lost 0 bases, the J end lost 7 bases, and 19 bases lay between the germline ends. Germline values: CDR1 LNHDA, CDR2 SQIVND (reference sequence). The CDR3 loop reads CASSIEGHLRSGQPQHF. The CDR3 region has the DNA TGTGCCAGTAGTATAGAGGGACACCTCCGAAGCGGCCAGCCCCAGCATTTT.

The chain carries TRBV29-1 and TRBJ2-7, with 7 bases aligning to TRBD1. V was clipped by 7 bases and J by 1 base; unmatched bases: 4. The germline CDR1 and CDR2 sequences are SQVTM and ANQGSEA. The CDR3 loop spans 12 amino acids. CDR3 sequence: CSAGDSSYEQYF. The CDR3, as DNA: TGCAGCGCCGGGGACAGTTCCTACGAGCAGTACTTC.

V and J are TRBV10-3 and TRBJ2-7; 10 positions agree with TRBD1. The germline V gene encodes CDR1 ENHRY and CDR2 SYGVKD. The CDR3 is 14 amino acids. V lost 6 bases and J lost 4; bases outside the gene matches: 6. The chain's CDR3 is CAISSGTGVYEQYF. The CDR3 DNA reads TGTGCCATCAGCTCGGGGACAGGGGTTTACGAGCAGTACTTC.